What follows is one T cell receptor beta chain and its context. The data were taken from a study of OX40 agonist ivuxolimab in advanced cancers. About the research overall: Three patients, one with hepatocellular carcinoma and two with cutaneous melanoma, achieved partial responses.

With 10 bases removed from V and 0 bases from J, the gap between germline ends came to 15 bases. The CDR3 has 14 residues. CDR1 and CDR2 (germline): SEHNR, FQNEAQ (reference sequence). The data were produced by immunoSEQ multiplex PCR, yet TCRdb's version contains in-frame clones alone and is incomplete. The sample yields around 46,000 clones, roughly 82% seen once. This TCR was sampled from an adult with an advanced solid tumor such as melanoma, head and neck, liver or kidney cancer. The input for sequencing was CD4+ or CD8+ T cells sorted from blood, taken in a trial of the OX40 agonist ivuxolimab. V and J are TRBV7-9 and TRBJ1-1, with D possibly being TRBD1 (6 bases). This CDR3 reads CAIPGAPLNTEAFF. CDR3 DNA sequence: TGTGCCATCCCGGGGGCACCCTTGAACACTGAAGCTTTCTTT.